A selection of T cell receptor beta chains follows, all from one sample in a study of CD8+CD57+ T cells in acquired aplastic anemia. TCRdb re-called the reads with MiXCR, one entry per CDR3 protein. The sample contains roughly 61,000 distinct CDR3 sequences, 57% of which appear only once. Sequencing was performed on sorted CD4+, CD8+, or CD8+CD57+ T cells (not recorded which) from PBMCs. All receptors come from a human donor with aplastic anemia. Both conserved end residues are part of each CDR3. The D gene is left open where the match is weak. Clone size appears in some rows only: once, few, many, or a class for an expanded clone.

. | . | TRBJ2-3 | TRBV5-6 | CASSRVPRKSSTDTQYF | TGTGCCAGCAGCCGCGTACCTAGGAAGTCTAGCACAGATACGCAGTATTTT
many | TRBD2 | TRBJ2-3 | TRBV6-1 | CATTTGGTDTQYF | TGTGCCACCACTACGGGGGGGACAGATACGCAGTATTTT
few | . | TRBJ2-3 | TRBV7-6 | CASSPSGSLSRTDTQYF | TGTGCCAGCAGCCCCAGTGGCAGCTTAAGCCGCACAGATACGCAGTATTTT
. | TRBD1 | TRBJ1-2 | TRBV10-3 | CAISDGTGGVGGYTF | TGTGCCATCAGTGACGGGACAGGGGGCGTAGGTGGCTACACCTTC
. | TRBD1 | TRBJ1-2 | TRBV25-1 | CASITPGQGVGGYTF | TGTGCCAGCATAACTCCGGGACAGGGGGTAGGAGGCTACACCTTC
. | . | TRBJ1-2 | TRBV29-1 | CSVEGWQGFGYTF | TGCAGCGTTGAAGGGTGGCAGGGGTTCGGCTACACCTTC
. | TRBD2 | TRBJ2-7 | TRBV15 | CATSRVGGASYEQYF | TGTGCCACCAGCAGAGTCGGGGGGGCTTCCTACGAGCAGTACTTC
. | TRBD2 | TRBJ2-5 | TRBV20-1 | CSARAGGPLKRPYF | TGCAGTGCTAGAGCGGGGGGACCTCTTAAACGTCCCTACTTC
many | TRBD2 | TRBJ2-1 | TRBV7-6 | CASSLGGTGTSVAEQFF | TGTGCCAGCAGCTTAGGGGGAACCGGGACTAGCGTCGCTGAGCAGTTCTTC
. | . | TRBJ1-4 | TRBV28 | CAIRFWEGGLEKLFF | TGTGCCATCCGATTTTGGGAGGGGGGTCTGGAAAAACTGTTTTTT
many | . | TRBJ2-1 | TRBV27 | CASSYGGNEQFF | TGTGCCAGCAGTTACGGGGGTAATGAGCAGTTCTTC
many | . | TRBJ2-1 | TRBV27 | CASSLGVAYNEQFF | TGTGCCAGCAGTTTAGGGGTGGCCTACAATGAGCAGTTCTTC
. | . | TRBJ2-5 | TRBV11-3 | CASSFQGSETQYF | TGTGCCAGCAGCTTCCAGGGATCGGAGACCCAGTACTTC
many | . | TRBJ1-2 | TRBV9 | CASSHSLNYGYTF | TGTGCCAGCAGCCATTCTCTAAACTATGGCTACACCTTC
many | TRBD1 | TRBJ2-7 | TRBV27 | CASSLGTGGTYEQYF | TGTGCCAGCAGTTTAGGGACAGGGGGAACCTACGAGCAGTACTTC
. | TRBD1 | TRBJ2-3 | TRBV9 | CASSVPGTGGPDTQYF | TGTGCCAGCAGCGTACCCGGGACAGGCGGCCCAGATACGCAGTATTTT
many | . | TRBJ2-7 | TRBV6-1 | CASSENRPYEQYF | TGTGCCAGCAGTGAGAATCGCCCCTACGAGCAGTACTTC
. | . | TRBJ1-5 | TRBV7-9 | CASSLDGSSNQPQHF | TGTGCCAGCAGCTTAGATGGGTCCAGCAATCAGCCCCAGCATTTT
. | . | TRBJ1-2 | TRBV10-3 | CATSSKGGYGYTF | TGTGCCACATCCTCTAAGGGGGGATATGGCTACACCTTC
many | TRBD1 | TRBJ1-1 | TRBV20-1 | CSARGDRGRGGAFF | TGCAGTGCTAGAGGGGACAGGGGTCGGGGGGGAGCTTTCTTT
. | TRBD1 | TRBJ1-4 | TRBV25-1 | CASSETGTRNEKLFF | TGTGCCAGCAGTGAGACAGGGACGAGGAATGAAAAACTGTTTTTT
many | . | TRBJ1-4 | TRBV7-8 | CASSLAGPSAVYEKLFF | TGTGCCAGCAGCTTAGCAGGCCCCTCAGCGGTCTATGAAAAACTGTTTTTT
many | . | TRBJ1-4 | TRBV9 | CASSDGGEGNEKLFF | TGTGCCAGCAGCGATGGAGGCGAGGGTAATGAAAAACTGTTTTTT
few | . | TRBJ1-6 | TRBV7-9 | CASSLGGWSPLHF | TGTGCCAGCAGCTTAGGAGGGTGGTCACCCCTCCACTTT
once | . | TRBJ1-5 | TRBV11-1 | CASSSRTVDSNQPQHF | TGTGCCAGCAGCTCCAGGACAGTTGATAGCAATCAGCCCCAGCATTTT
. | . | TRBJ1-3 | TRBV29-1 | CSVDRQHGNTIYF | TGCAGCGTTGATCGGCAGCATGGAAACACCATATATTTT
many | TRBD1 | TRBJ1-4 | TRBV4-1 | CASSQDPAGGGEKLFF | TGCGCCAGCAGCCAAGATCCGGCAGGGGGTGGTGAAAAACTGTTTTTT
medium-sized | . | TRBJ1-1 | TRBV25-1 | CASGWGGDRTEAFF | TGTGCCAGCGGGTGGGGCGGGGATCGGACTGAAGCTTTCTTT
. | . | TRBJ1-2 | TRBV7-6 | CASSIAGNYGYTF | TGTGCCAGCAGCATAGCAGGGAACTATGGCTACACCTTC
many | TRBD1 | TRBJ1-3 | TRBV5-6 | CASSYGTGVSGNTIYF | TGTGCCAGCAGTTATGGGACAGGGGTCTCTGGAAACACCATATATTTT
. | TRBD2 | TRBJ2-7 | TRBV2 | CAGGYGGTGMGEQYF | TGTGCCGGGGGATACGGGGGGACCGGGATGGGCGAGCAGTACTTC
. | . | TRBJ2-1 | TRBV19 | CASSLTFEPYNEQFF | TGTGCCAGTAGTCTTACCTTCGAGCCCTACAATGAGCAGTTCTTC
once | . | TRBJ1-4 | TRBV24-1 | CATSATNEKLFF | TGTGCCACCAGTGCAACTAATGAAAAACTGTTTTTT
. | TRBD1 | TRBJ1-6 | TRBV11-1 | CASSSRTGLYPRNSPLHF | TGTGCCAGCAGCTCCCGGACAGGGCTTTATCCTCGTAATTCACCCCTCCACTTT
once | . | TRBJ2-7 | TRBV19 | CASRTGYEQCF | TGTGCCAGTAGGACAGGCTACGAGCAGTGCTTC
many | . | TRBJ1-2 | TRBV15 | CATSRDRSFYGYTF | TGTGCCACCAGCAGAGACAGGTCATTCTATGGCTACACCTTC